These T cell receptor beta chains were read from a single sample in a study of blood T cell repertoires in COVID-19. Assay: immunoSEQ multiplex PCR; the TCRdb copy retains only in-frame clones and omits some. The data contain about 220,000 clones, roughly nine tenths of them singletons. Sequencing input: PBMCs or T cells enriched from blood (not recorded which). These receptors were taken from a young woman in a cohort exposed to, infected with or recovered from COVID-19 (not recorded which). CDR3s include the opening cysteine and the closing phenylalanine or tryptophan. D genes are given only for firm matches. The listing skips clone size in some rows; elsewhere it reads once, few, many or a size class.

J | V | size | D | DNA | CDR3
TRBJ1-5 | TRBV7-9 | NA | TRBD1 | TGTGCCAGCAGTTGGGGGGACAGGGGATATCAGCCCCAGCATTTT | CASSWGDRGYQPQHF
TRBJ2-3 | TRBV11-2 | NA | TRBD2 | TGTGCCAGCAGCAGGACTAGCGGCACCCCAGATACGCAGTATTTT | CASSRTSGTPDTQYF
TRBJ1-6 | TRBV24-1 | NA | TRBD1 | TGTGCCACCAGTGACCCGGGACAGGGGCCCAATTCACCCCTCCACTTT | CATSDPGQGPNSPLHF
TRBJ2-1 | TRBV24-1 | NA | TRBD2 | TGTGCCACCAGTGAACCGACCGGGACTAGCGGGACTAATGAGCAGTTCTTC | CATSEPTGTSGTNEQFF
TRBJ1-2 | TRBV19 | NA | NA | TGTGCCAGTAGAGAGCTCAGGGGAGATGGCTACACCTTC | CASRELRGDGYTF
TRBJ2-1 | TRBV7-3 | NA | NA | TGTGCCAGCAGCTTAAACAGGATCAATGAGCAGTTCTTC | CASSLNRINEQFF
TRBJ1-5 | TRBV19 | NA | NA | TGTGCCAGTAGGCGGGGGGTCAGGGAAGGAGATCAGCCCCAGCATTTT | CASRRGVREGDQPQHF
TRBJ2-1 | TRBV24-1 | NA | NA | TGTGCCACCAGTGATTTCACAGAAAATGAGCAGTTCTTC | CATSDFTENEQFF
TRBJ2-3 | TRBV20-1 | NA | NA | TGCAGTGCTCACACAGATACGCAGTATTTT | CSAHTDTQYF
TRBJ2-7 | TRBV29-1 | NA | NA | TGCAGCGTTGGAGCAGACACAGTGCAGTACTTC | CSVGADTVQYF
TRBJ1-5 | TRBV28 | NA | TRBD1 | TGTGCCAGCAGTTCACAGGGGCCCGACCGGCAGCCCCAGCATTTT | CASSSQGPDRQPQHF
TRBJ2-5 | TRBV6-2/TRBV6-3 | NA | NA | TGTGCCAGCAGCTTCGCGGGGGCGGAGACCCAGTACTTC | CASSFAGAETQYF
TRBJ1-2 | TRBV7-2 | NA | TRBD1 | TGTGCCAGCAGCTTAGAGAGGGGGCTAGGCTACACCTTC | CASSLERGLGYTF
TRBJ2-7 | TRBV28 | once | NA | TGTGCCAGCAGTTCCCCCGTAGGGGTGACCTACGAGCAGTACTTC | CASSSPVGVTYEQYF
TRBJ1-5 | TRBV5-5 | NA | TRBD1 | TGTGCCAGCAGCAGGACAGGGAAGAAGGACCAGCCCCAGCATTTT | CASSRTGKKDQPQHF
TRBJ2-7 | TRBV2 | NA | NA | TGTGCCAGCAATCAGGGGCGAGACGAGCAGTACTTC | CASNQGRDEQYF
TRBJ1-3 | TRBV27 | once | TRBD1 | TGTGCCAGCAGTCCCCGGCAGGGGGCTGTTGGAAACACCATATATTTT | CASSPRQGAVGNTIYF
TRBJ2-1 | TRBV14 | NA | NA | TGTGCCAGCAGCCAAGGTGGCGGGTACAATGAGCAGTTCTTC | CASSQGGGYNEQFF
TRBJ1-2 | TRBV25-1 | NA | NA | TGTGCCAGCCGTCAAAGGGAGGGCCCCTATGGCTACACCTTC | CASRQREGPYGYTF
TRBJ1-5 | TRBV7-2 | NA | NA | TGTGCCAGCAGCTTAAACAGGGATCAGCCCCAGCATTTT | CASSLNRDQPQHF
TRBJ2-2 | TRBV19 | NA | TRBD1 | TGTGCCAGTAGTATAGTAGGGCAGGGGGCGAGGACCGGGGAGCTGTTTTTT | CASSIVGQGARTGELFF
TRBJ2-2 | TRBV24-1 | NA | NA | TGTGCCACCAGTGAAGGACATTCAGGCGGGGAGCTGTTTTTT | CATSEGHSGGELFF
TRBJ1-6 | TRBV9 | NA | NA | TGTGCCAGCAGCGTAGAGGGGGAGAATTCACCCCTCCACTTT | CASSVEGENSPLHF
TRBJ2-7 | TRBV6-1 | NA | TRBD1 | TGTGCCAGCAGTGAAGCGCTTCGGGACAGGGGGCTCGAGCAGTACTTC | CASSEALRDRGLEQYF
TRBJ1-5 | TRBV19 | NA | NA | TGTGCCAGTAGTACGGGGGACGGATTGGGCAATCAGCCCCAGCATTTT | CASSTGDGLGNQPQHF
TRBJ1-2 | TRBV6-5 | NA | NA | TGTGCCAGCAGTCTCAGGGATCTCACCTTC | CASSLRDLTF
TRBJ2-5 | TRBV30 | NA | TRBD1 | TGTGCCTGGAGTGTACCGGGAGACAGGGGCTGGGAGACCCAGTACTTC | CAWSVPGDRGWETQYF
TRBJ2-7 | TRBV13 | NA | TRBD2 | TGTGCCAGCAGCTTAATGGGGAAGGAGCGGGAGGGCTACGAGCAGTACTTC | CASSLMGKEREGYEQYF
TRBJ1-1 | TRBV6-5 | NA | NA | TGTGCCAGCACAGGACAACTGAACACTGAAGCTTTCTTT | CASTGQLNTEAFF
TRBJ1-1 | TRBV5-6 | NA | TRBD1 | TGTGCCAGCAGCGGGCGAGACAGGGCCACTGAAGCTTTCTTT | CASSGRDRATEAFF
TRBJ2-4 | TRBV5-1 | NA | TRBD2 | TGCGCCAGCAGCTTGGGAAGCGGGAGGGCCAAAAACATTCAGTACTTC | CASSLGSGRAKNIQYF
TRBJ1-6 | TRBV11-2 | NA | TRBD1 | TGTGCCAGCAGCTTAGCTGGCAGGGGGCAAAAGTCCCTCCACTTT | CASSLAGRGQKSLHF
TRBJ1-2 | TRBV14 | NA | NA | TGTGCCAGCAGCCAAGTTAGTACGTCTAGTGGCTACACCTTC | CASSQVSTSSGYTF
TRBJ2-1 | TRBV29-1 | NA | TRBD2 | TGCAGCGCCCAACCCATAGCGGGAGTTATTGATGAGCAGTTCTTC | CSAQPIAGVIDEQFF
TRBJ1-5 | TRBV5-6 | NA | TRBD1 | TGTGCCAGCAGCGCCACAGGGGGGAATCAGCCCCAGCATTTT | CASSATGGNQPQHF
TRBJ2-5 | TRBV7-6 | NA | TRBD2 | TGTGCCAGCAGCTTAGACGGGACTAGCGGGGTGGAGACCCAGTACTTC | CASSLDGTSGVETQYF
TRBJ2-1 | TRBV5-1 | NA | TRBD2 | TGCGCCAGCAGCCCAGGACAGGGCAAGACTAGCGGGTTCTACAATGAGCAGTTCTTC | CASSPGQGKTSGFYNEQFF
TRBJ2-1 | TRBV3-1/TRBV3-2 | NA | NA | TGTGCCAGCAGCCAAGATAGGACATGGAATGAGCAGTTCTTC | CASSQDRTWNEQFF
TRBJ1-1 | TRBV2 | NA | NA | TGTGCCAGCACGACAGAAACGAACACTGAAGCTTTCTTT | CASTTETNTEAFF
TRBJ2-1 | TRBV5-6 | NA | TRBD2 | TGTGCCAGCAGCTTGACTAGCGGCCCCAATGAGCAGTTCTTC | CASSLTSGPNEQFF
TRBJ1-2 | TRBV24-1 | once | TRBD1 | TGTGCCACCAGTGATCTCCGGACAGGGGGCGGCTACACCTTC | CATSDLRTGGGYTF
TRBJ1-4 | TRBV27 | NA | TRBD1 | TGTGCCAGCAGTCCAGACAGGGCTCCAACTAATGAAAAACTGTTTTTT | CASSPDRAPTNEKLFF
TRBJ1-1 | TRBV5-1 | NA | NA | TGCGCCAGCAAGGGGGACCCAAACACTGAAGCTTTCTTT | CASKGDPNTEAFF
TRBJ2-1 | TRBV21-1 | NA | NA | TGTGCCAGCAGCTCGGGGAGGGCTAGCGGGAGTGTCGCAAATGAGCAGTTCTTC | CASSSGRASGSVANEQFF
TRBJ2-7 | TRBV12-3/TRBV12-4 | NA | TRBD1 | TGTGCCAGCACCAGGACAGGGGCAGGGGAGCAGTACTTC | CASTRTGAGEQYF
TRBJ1-6 | TRBV11-2 | NA | NA | TGTGCCAGCAGCTTAGCAACAGGGAAGCCCAATTCACCCCTCCACTTT | CASSLATGKPNSPLHF
TRBJ1-4 | TRBV18 | NA | NA | TGTGCCAGCTCACCCGTGGCAGGGAATGAAAAACTGTTTTTT | CASSPVAGNEKLFF
TRBJ2-1 | TRBV25-1 | NA | TRBD2 | TGTGCCAGCAGCGCCCCTTTAGCGGGACGCAATGAGCAGTTCTTC | CASSAPLAGRNEQFF
TRBJ2-1 | TRBV7-9 | few | TRBD2 | TGTGCCAGCAGCTTTAAAATAGGGAGACTAGCGGGGGTGGATGAGCAGTTCTTC | CASSFKIGRLAGVDEQFF
TRBJ2-1 | TRBV6-2/TRBV6-3 | few | TRBD2 | TGTGCCAGCAGCGGGGGACTAGCGGCCCGTGAGCAGTTCTTC | CASSGGLAAREQFF
TRBJ1-5 | TRBV12-3/TRBV12-4 | NA | NA | TGTGCCAGCACTTTTACCGGACTTCAGCCCCAGCATTTT | CASTFTGLQPQHF
TRBJ2-1 | TRBV19 | NA | TRBD2 | TGTGCCAGTAGTGATACTAGCGGGGTGACCTACAATGAGCAGTTCTTC | CASSDTSGVTYNEQFF
TRBJ1-2 | TRBV7-2 | NA | NA | TGTGCCAGCAGCTTGGGCGGGTTGGGCTACACCTTC | CASSLGGLGYTF
TRBJ1-2 | TRBV18 | NA | TRBD1 | TGTGCCAGCTCAGAGACAGGGGACTATGGCTACACCTTC | CASSETGDYGYTF
TRBJ1-2 | TRBV18 | few | TRBD1 | TGTGCCAGCTCACCACTAGAGGACAGGGCGGGCTTCGGCTACACCTTC | CASSPLEDRAGFGYTF